This TCR beta chain was captured by sequencing in a study of T cell changes during pregnancy in multiple sclerosis. Assay used: immunoSEQ multiplex PCR; TCRdb lists only in-frame clones, some missing. Of about 99,000 clones listed, about 93% are singletons. V was clipped by 2 bases and J by 3 bases; unmatched bases: 5. CDR3 length: 15 amino acids. CDR1 is MNHEY, CDR2 SVGAGI, per germline. The origin of this receptor is a female donor with multiple sclerosis, enrolled in a pregnancy study. This material consisted of peripheral blood, taken after pregnancy. The chain joins TRBV6-5 to TRBJ2-5; 8 bases match TRBD1. CDR3 protein: CASSYAGTGEETQYF. The CDR3 coding sequence is TGTGCCAGCAGTTACGCCGGGACAGGAGAAGAGACCCAGTACTTC.